This T cell receptor (beta chain) was observed in a study of cytomegalovirus exposure and HLA in healthy donors. Study-wide points: Most TCR beta V segments were productive about 87% or about 30% of the time in an earlier analysis. Later genetic work tied a missense DCLRE1C variant to beta-chain V and J trimming.

The donors (healthy individuals) were bone marrow donors. Comments on this clone: The antigen remains undetermined.

The CDR3 has 14 amino acids. Between the trimmed V and J ends, which lost 3 bases and 2 bases, there was a span of 10 bases. CDR1 is KGHSH and CDR2 is LQKENI in the germline V gene. PCR involved 60 Vbeta and 13 Jbeta primers. Produced via immunoSEQ multiplex PCR; TCRdb's table is partial and in-frame only. The sample has approximately 190,000 clones, more than 75% seen once. This chain joins TRBV18 and TRBJ1-1; D gene ambiguous. The sequenced sample consisted of PBMCs. The origin of this receptor is a woman in her 30s in good health and CMV-seropositive. In DNA form, the CDR3 reads TGTGCCAGCTCACCTTCGGAGTATAACACTGAAGCTTTCTTT. This codes for CASSPSEYNTEAFF.